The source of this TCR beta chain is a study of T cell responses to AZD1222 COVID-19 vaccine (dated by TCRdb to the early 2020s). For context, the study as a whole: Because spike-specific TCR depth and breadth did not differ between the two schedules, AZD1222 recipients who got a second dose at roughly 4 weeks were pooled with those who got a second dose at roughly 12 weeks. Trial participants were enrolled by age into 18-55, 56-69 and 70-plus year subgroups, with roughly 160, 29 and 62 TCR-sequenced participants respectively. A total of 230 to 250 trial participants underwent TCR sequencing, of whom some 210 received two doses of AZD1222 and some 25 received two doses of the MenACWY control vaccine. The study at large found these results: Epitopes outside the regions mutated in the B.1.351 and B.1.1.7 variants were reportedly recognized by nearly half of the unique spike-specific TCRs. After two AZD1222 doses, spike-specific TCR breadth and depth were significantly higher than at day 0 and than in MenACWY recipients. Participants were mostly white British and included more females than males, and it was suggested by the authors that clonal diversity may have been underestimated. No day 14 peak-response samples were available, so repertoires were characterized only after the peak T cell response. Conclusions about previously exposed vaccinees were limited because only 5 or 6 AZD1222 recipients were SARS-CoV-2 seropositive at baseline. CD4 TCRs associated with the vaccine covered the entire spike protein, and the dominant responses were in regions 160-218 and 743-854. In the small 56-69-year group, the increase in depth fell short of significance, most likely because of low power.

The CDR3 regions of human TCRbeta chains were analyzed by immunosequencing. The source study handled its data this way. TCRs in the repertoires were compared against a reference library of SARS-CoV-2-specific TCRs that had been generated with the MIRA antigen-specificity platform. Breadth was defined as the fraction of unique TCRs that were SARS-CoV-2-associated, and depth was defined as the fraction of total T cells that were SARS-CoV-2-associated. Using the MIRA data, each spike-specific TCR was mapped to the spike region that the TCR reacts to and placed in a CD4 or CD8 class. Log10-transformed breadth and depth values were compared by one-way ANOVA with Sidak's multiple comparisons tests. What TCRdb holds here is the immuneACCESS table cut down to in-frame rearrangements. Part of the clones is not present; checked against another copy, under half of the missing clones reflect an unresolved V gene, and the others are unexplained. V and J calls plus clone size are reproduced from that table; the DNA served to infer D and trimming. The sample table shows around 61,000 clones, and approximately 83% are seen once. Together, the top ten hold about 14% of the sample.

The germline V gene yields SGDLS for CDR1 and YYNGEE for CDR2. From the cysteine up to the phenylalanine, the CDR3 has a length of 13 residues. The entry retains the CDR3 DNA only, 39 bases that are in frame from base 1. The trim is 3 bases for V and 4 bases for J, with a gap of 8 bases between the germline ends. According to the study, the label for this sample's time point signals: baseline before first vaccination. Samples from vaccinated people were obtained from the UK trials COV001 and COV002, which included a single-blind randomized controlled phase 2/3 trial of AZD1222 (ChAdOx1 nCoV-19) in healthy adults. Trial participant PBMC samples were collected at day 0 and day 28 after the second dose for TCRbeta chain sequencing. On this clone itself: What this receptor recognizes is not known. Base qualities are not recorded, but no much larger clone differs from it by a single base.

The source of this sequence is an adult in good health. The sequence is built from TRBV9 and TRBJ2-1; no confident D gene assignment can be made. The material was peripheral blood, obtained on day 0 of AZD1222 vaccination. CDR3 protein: CASSGRSYNEQFF. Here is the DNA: TGTGCCAGCAGCGGCAGATCGTACAATGAGCAGTTCTTC. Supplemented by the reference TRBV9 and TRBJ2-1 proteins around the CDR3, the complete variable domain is DSGVTQTPKHLITATGQRVTLRCSPRSGDLSVYWYQQSLDQGLQFLIQYYNGEERAKGNILERFSAQQFPDLHSELNLSSLELGDSALYFCASSGRSYNEQFFGPGTRLTVL.